This TCR beta chain was recovered during a study of cytomegalovirus exposure and HLA in healthy donors. Clones were sequenced by immunoSEQ multiplex PCR, and TCRdb holds only the in-frame ones, with some missing. The sample consists of fewer than 250,000 clones, around 87% of them appearing once. A word on this clone: Its matching antigen is unknown.

With 1 base clipped from V and 6 bases from J, the junction kept 3 bases outside the gene matches. The CDR3 sequence is 13 residues long. CDR1 and CDR2 (germline): LNHDA, SQIVND (reference sequence). General study results and limits: The study recorded more than 150 TCR beta chains that were cytomegalovirus-associated. First-cohort TCR clusters were later found to tend to co-occur in the roughly 120 validation repertoires. Specificity for CMV antigens was confirmed in vitro for a few of the CMV-associated chains.

The source is a young man in good health and CMV-seronegative. The chain uses TRBV19 and TRBJ2-7; 7 bases are a match to TRBD2. The sequencing sample was made of PBMCs. The CDR3 region is CASSIGTSAEQYF. As DNA, the CDR3 is TGTGCCAGTAGTATAGGGACTAGTGCCGAGCAGTACTTC.